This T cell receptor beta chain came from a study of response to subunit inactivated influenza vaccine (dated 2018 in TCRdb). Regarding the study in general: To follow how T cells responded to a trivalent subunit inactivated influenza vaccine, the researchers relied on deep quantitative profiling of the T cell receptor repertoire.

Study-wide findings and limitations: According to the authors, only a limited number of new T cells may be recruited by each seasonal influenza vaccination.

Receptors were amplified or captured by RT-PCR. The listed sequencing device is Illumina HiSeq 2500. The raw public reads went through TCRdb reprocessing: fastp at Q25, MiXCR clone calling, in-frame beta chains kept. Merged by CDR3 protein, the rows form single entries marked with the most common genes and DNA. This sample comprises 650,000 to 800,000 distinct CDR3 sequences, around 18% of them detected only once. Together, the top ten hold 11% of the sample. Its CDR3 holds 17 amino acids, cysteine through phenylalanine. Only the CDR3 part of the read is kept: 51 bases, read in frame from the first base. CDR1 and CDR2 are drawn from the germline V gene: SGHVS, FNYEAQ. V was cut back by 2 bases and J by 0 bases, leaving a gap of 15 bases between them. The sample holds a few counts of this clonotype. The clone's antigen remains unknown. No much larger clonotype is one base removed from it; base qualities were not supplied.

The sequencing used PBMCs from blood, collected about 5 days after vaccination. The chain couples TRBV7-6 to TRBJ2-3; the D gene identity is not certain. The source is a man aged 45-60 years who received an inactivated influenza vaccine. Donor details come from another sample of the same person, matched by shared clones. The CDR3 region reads CASSLYTSGTSTDTQYF. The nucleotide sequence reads TGTGCCAGCAGCTTATATACTTCGGGTACTAGCACAGATACGCAGTATTTT.